This T cell receptor beta chain was recorded in a study of blood T cell repertoires in COVID-19. The assay was immunoSEQ multiplex PCR, and TCRdb's table has in-frame clones only and misses some. The sample consists of around 130,000 clones, around 84% of them appearing once. Germline loops: CDR1 SEHNR, CDR2 FQNEAQ (reference sequence). The CDR3 sequence is 15 residues long. V was trimmed by 4 bases and J by 3 bases, leaving 15 bases between them. This clone has just a few counts. The sequenced material came from peripheral blood. The chain carries TRBV7-9 and TRBJ1-1; D perhaps matches TRBD1 (6 bases). This sequence originates from a woman of 80 years or more with acute or convalescent COVID-19. The CDR3: CASSSQQGMDTEAFF. Here the CDR3 DNA reads TGTGCCAGCAGCTCGCAACAGGGAATGGACACTGAAGCTTTCTTT.